This T cell receptor beta chain is drawn from a study of blood T cells in healthy people across ages. The CDR3 runs 17 residues. Trimming at V came to 4 bases and at J to 2 bases, leaving 6 bases not matched to a gene. CDR1 MRHNA and CDR2 SNTAGT come from the germline V gene. With regard to this clonotype: No antigen is known for it.

Study conclusions and caveats: Unsorted PBMCs blocked a conclusive comparison of naive and antigen-experienced cells.

Then a second PCR, running roughly 6 to 12 cycles, was carried out with a sample-barcoded 5' primer and a J-beta primer mix. TCRdb processed the 5' RACE reads anew with MiXCR; each CDR3 protein has one entry. The sample shows 700,000 to 900,000 distinct CDR3 sequences, 40% to 65% of them seen only once. Sequenced: blood. The chain combines TRBV6-4 with TRBJ2-1; 12 bases map to TRBD2. This receptor was obtained from a man at least 80 years old in good health. Here the CDR3 DNA reads TGTGCCAGCAGTGGAGAGGGACTAGCGGGTACCTACAATGAGCAGTTCTTC. This translates into CASSGEGLAGTYNEQFF.